This T cell receptor (beta chain) was documented in a study of spatial heterogeneity in lung cancer. Individual TCR cDNA molecules each bore their own unique molecular identifier. Via MiXCR, TCRdb re-called the 5' RACE reads, giving one row per CDR3 protein. The sample lists under 8,000 distinct CDR3 sequences, around 5% occurring once. Time point meaning: sample taken at primary tumor resection. The authors sequenced whole RNA from tumor, nontumor lung or frozen PBMC without sorting. There were roughly 78 donors, all of them untreated patients with early-stage non-small cell lung cancer. This clonotype showed up just a few times. Because the library targeted alpha chains, this beta chain is an off-target read whose size means little. The germline gives CDR1 SGHTA, CDR2 FQGTGA. V lost 7 bases and J 6 bases, leaving 16 bases between the germline ends. This CDR3 contains 14 residues.

The chain employs TRBV7-3 and TRBJ2-1; TRBD2 might be the D (6 bases). Sequenced here: normal lung tissue next to the tumor, sampled at surgery. The source of this sequence is a female donor with early-stage non-small cell lung cancer. CDR3 in amino acids: CASNAGLGGNEQFF. For the CDR3, the DNA is TGTGCCAGCAACGCGGGACTTGGGGGCAATGAGCAGTTCTTC.